This entry lists 30 T cell receptor beta chains sequenced from one sample in a study of T cell changes during pregnancy in multiple sclerosis. Profiled with immunoSEQ multiplex PCR; TCRdb holds only in-frame clones, not every one. The profile shows 40,000 to 50,000 clones, 90% of them singletons. The sequencing used CD4+ T cells from peripheral blood mononuclear cells, collected before pregnancy. Receptors originate from a female donor with multiple sclerosis, enrolled in a pregnancy study.

This chain links TRBV6-5 with TRBJ1-1; 9 positions agree with TRBD1. Trimming at V came to 2 bases and at J to 1 base, leaving 2 bases not matched to a gene. In germline, CDR1 is MNHEY, CDR2 SVGAGI. This CDR3 has 15 residues. CDR3: CASSYTGGQNTEAFF. CDR3 bases: TGTGCCAGCAGTTACACAGGGGGCCAGAACACTGAAGCTTTCTTT.

V and J are TRBV6-5 and TRBJ2-7; a weak D match, TRBD2 (6 bases). This CDR3 has 14 residues. Germline V CDR1 and CDR2: MNHEY, SVGAGI. V was clipped by 5 bases and J by 0 bases, with 11 bases between them. Written as DNA, the CDR3 is TGTGCCAGCAGTCGGGACTTCTCCTCCTACGAGCAGTACTTC. This translates into CASSRDFSSYEQYF.

The chain employs TRBV19 and TRBJ1-1; 9 nucleotides align to TRBD1. Germline V gene sequence: CDR1 LNHDA, CDR2 SQIVND (reference sequence). The CDR3 sequence is 17 residues long. Losses at the gene ends were 6 bases for V and 6 bases for J; bases not matched to a gene: 17. The CDR3 region is CASRRPGQGYPNAEAFF. The CDR3 coding sequence is TGTGCCAGTAGACGCCCGGGACAGGGCTACCCGAATGCTGAAGCTTTCTTT.

CDR3 coding DNA: TGTGCCAGTAGTGGACAGAACCGCTATGGCTACACCTTC. Translating it yields CASSGQNRYGYTF. V and J are TRBV19 and TRBJ1-2; a possible D gene is TRBD1 (6 bases). Per the germline V gene, CDR1 is LNHDA and CDR2 is SQIVND (reference sequence). The CDR3 covers 13 residues. Trimming took off 5 bases at V and 4 bases at J, with 11 bases between the two ends.

Concerning this clone: The sample holds other DNA sequences that translate to the same CDR3. This chain joins TRBV4-3 and TRBJ1-6; D unclear. CDR1 LGHNA and CDR2 YSLEER come from the germline V gene. The CDR3 sequence is 15 residues long. Trimming stripped 1 base from V and 10 bases from J, with 14 bases between. CDR3 DNA: TGCGCCAGCAGCCAAGTAGGAGGGTTGGGATCACCCCTCCACTTT. This sequence encodes CASSQVGGLGSPLHF.

The chain is built from TRBV18 and TRBJ1-3, with D uncertain. Deletions cut 3 bases from V and 0 bases from J, with 12 bases between. CDR1 and CDR2 (germline): KGHSH, LQKENI. This CDR3 is 16 amino acids long. CDR3 residues: CASSPNPGYSGNTIYF. The CDR3 region has the DNA TGTGCCAGCTCACCTAATCCGGGGTACTCTGGAAACACCATATATTTT. The full variable domain, completed using reference TRBV18 and TRBJ1-3, is NAGVMQNPRHLVRRRGQEARLRCSPMKGHSHVYWYRQLPEEGLKFMVYLQKENIIDESGMPKERFSAEFPKEGPSILRIQQVVRGDSAAYFCASSPNPGYSGNTIYFGEGSWLTVV.

This chain uses TRBV27 with TRBJ2-7; D not certain. The ends were cut back, 8 bases at V and 6 bases at J, with 14 bases in the middle. This CDR3 is built from 12 residues. In germline, CDR1 is MNHEY, CDR2 SMNVEV (reference sequence). The CDR3 protein is CASSLYPSEQYF. The CDR3 bases are TGTGCCAGCTCACTTTACCCCTCCGAGCAGTACTTC.

This chain connects TRBV9 to TRBJ2-1; tentative D call: TRBD2 (6 bases). Germline lookup yields CDR1 SGDLS and CDR2 YYNGEE. V dropped 4 bases and J dropped 9 bases, with 17 bases sitting between them. This CDR3 contains 14 residues. The CDR3 is CASSPIGGPGEQFF. The CDR3 bases are TGTGCCAGCAGCCCTATCGGAGGGCCGGGTGAGCAGTTCTTC.

This clone was seen only once. V gene TRBV6-6 combines with J gene TRBJ2-3, with a possible D match to TRBD2 (6 bases). Trimming took 7 bases from V and 3 from J, leaving 11 bases between them. The CDR3 is 13 amino acids. The germline V gene has CDR1 MNHNY and CDR2 SVGAGI (reference sequence). Here the CDR3 reads CASTQRGTDTQYF. The CDR3 bases are TGTGCCAGCACCCAACGGGGGACAGATACGCAGTATTTT.

V gene TRBV5-5 combines with J gene TRBJ2-3; a possible D gene is TRBD2 (5 bases). V lost 4 bases and J lost 2, with 14 bases in between. The length of the CDR3 is 15 residues. Per germline, CDR1 SGHKS and CDR2 YYEKEE (reference sequence). CDR3 coding DNA: TGTGCCAGCAGCCTGAGAGGGCTTAACACAGATACGCAGTATTTT. It translates to CASSLRGLNTDTQYF.

V gene TRBV7-6 combines with J gene TRBJ1-5; 9 positions agree with TRBD1. Looked up from germline, CDR1 is SGHVS and CDR2 is FNYEAQ. Trimming removed 5 bases from V and 4 bases from J; junction bases left unmatched: 9. The CDR3 covers 16 residues. CDR3 DNA sequence: TGTGCCAGCAGCCCGTATGGGACAGGGAGAAATCAGCCCCAGCATTTT. Protein product: CASSPYGTGRNQPQHF.

V is TRBV7-9 and J is TRBJ1-2, with 7 bases matching TRBD1. Germline V gene data show CDR1 as SEHNR and CDR2 as FQNEAQ (reference sequence). This CDR3 is built from 12 residues. J lost 4 bases, V lost 7 bases, and 3 bases had no gene match. CDR3 region: CASTGTAYGYTF. CDR3 nucleotides: TGTGCCAGCACCGGGACAGCCTATGGCTACACCTTC.

CDR3 region: CASSALTNQPQHF. CDR3 nucleotides: TGTGCCAGCAGTGCCCTGACAAATCAGCCCCAGCATTTT. The chain recombines TRBV27 with TRBJ1-5; D is unclear. The CDR3 runs 13 residues. V was clipped by 5 bases and J by 4 bases, with 9 bases between them. Germline V gives CDR1 MNHEY, CDR2 SMNVEV (reference sequence).

V is TRBV4-1 and J is TRBJ2-3; TRBD2 matches 10 bases. CDR1 is MGHRA and CDR2 is YSYEKL in the germline V gene. The trim removed 8 bases at V and 0 bases at J, leaving 11 bases unmatched. The CDR3 has 17 residues. The chain's CDR3 is CASRPVLAGSSTDTQYF. The CDR3 DNA is TGCGCCAGCCGTCCTGTACTAGCGGGATCTAGCACAGATACGCAGTATTTT.

This chain connects TRBV5-1 to TRBJ2-7, with D perhaps TRBD1 (5 bases). The CDR3 has 15 residues. Per the germline V gene, CDR1 is SGHRS and CDR2 is YFSETQ. V shed 2 bases and J shed 4 bases, with 16 bases lying between them. The CDR3 DNA reads as TGCGCCAGCAGCTTAACTACAGGTGCTGGGTACGAGCAGTACTTC. Amino acid sequence: CASSLTTGAGYEQYF. Full variable domain (missing parts from reference TRBV5-1 and TRBJ2-7): KAGVTQTPRYLIKTRGQQVTLSCSPISGHRSVSWYQQTPGQGLQFLFEYFSETQRNKGNFPGRFSGRQFSNSRSEMNVSTLELGDSALYLCASSLTTGAGYEQYFGPGTRLTVT.

V gene TRBV5-4 combines with J gene TRBJ2-3; 7 bases match TRBD1. The germline gives CDR1 SGHNT, CDR2 YYREEE (reference sequence). This CDR3 contains 13 residues. Trimming at V came to 4 bases and at J to 6 bases, leaving 5 bases not matched to a gene. This CDR3 reads CASSPGTADTQYF. Here the CDR3 DNA reads TGTGCCAGCAGCCCTGGGACAGCCGATACGCAGTATTTT.

This chain links TRBV11-2 with TRBJ1-1; 7 bases are a match to TRBD1. The germline V gene encodes CDR1 SGHAT and CDR2 FQNNGV. V shed 1 base, J shed 4 bases, and the junction held 6 bases outside the gene matches. The CDR3 consists of 15 residues. CDR3 amino acids: CASSLVDRDATEAFF. The CDR3 coding sequence is TGTGCCAGCAGCTTAGTTGACAGGGACGCCACTGAAGCTTTCTTT.

The rearrangement links TRBV19 to TRBJ1-5; D unclear. Trimming removed 6 bases from V and 5 bases from J, with 14 bases in between. CDR3 size: 14 residues. Germline-derived CDR1 and CDR2 are LNHDA and SQIVND (reference sequence). The DNA for the CDR3 is TGTGCCAGTAGGTGGGAGAACGGGGATCAGCCCCAGCATTTT. Translation gives CASRWENGDQPQHF.

The rearrangement joins TRBV28 to TRBJ1-1; TRBD1 matches at 9 bases. CDR1 and CDR2 from the germline V gene are MDHEN and SYDVKM. The V segment lost 3 bases and the J segment 3 bases; nucleotides outside the gene matches: 5. The CDR3 length is 15 residues. In DNA, the CDR3 is TGTGCCAGCAGTTTGTGGGACAGGGTAGACACTGAAGCTTTCTTT. It is translated as CASSLWDRVDTEAFF.

This rearrangement joins TRBV29-1 to TRBJ2-5, with D possibly being TRBD2 (7 bases). With 3 bases removed from V and 5 bases from J, the gap between germline ends came to 13 bases. Germline V CDR1 and CDR2: SQVTM, ANQGSEA. This CDR3 has 13 amino acids. The CDR3 sequence: CSVEEGGWETQYF. The CDR3 DNA follows: TGCAGCGTTGAGGAGGGGGGGTGGGAGACCCAGTACTTC.

The chain couples TRBV15 to TRBJ1-1, with 11 bases fitting TRBD1. This CDR3 contains 19 residues. The ends lost 0 bases at V and 1 base at J; junction bases unmatched: 10. CDR1 is LNHNV and CDR2 is YYDKDF in the germline V gene (reference sequence). CDR3 in amino acids: CATSRDLDRGLVGNTEAFF. CDR3 DNA sequence: TGTGCCACCAGCAGAGATTTGGACAGGGGGCTCGTAGGGAACACTGAAGCTTTCTTT. Full variable domain (remainder filled in from reference TRBV15 and TRBJ1-1): DAMVIQNPRYQVTQFGKPVTLSCSQTLNHNVMYWYQQKSSQAPKLLFHYYDKDFNNEADTPDNFQSRRPNTSFCFLDIRSPGLGDTAMYLCATSRDLDRGLVGNTEAFFGQGTRLTVV.

The chain joins TRBV11-3 to TRBJ2-7; the D gene is possibly TRBD1 (6 bases). CDR1 is SGHNT and CDR2 is YENEEA in the germline V gene. This CDR3 has 13 residues. V dropped 4 bases and J dropped 9 bases, with 16 bases sitting between them. The CDR3 spells CASSSKDGGRQYF. CDR3 DNA: TGTGCCAGCAGCTCCAAGGATGGGGGCAGGCAGTACTTC.

The chain recombines TRBV7-9 with TRBJ2-7; tentative D call: TRBD1 (6 bases). V lost 5 bases to trimming and J lost 4 bases, with 9 bases between them. Per germline, CDR1 SEHNR and CDR2 FQNEAQ (reference sequence). This CDR3 spans 12 amino acids. The CDR3 protein is CASSVDSYEQYF. The CDR3 nucleotides are TGTGCCAGCAGCGTGGACAGTTACGAGCAGTACTTC.

This clone was recorded once. The CDR3 is CASSAGPSNQPQHF. The DNA for the CDR3 is TGCGCCAGCAGCGCAGGGCCCAGCAATCAGCCCCAGCATTTT. The rearrangement uses TRBV10-2 and TRBJ1-5, with D maybe TRBD1 (5 bases). Germline lookup yields CDR1 WSHSY and CDR2 SAAADI. Trimming cost V 6 bases and J 1 base, with 10 bases left between them. The CDR3 loop spans 14 amino acids.

This clone was recorded a few times. The chain has TRBV5-1 and TRBJ1-1, with no clear D. This CDR3 region has 15 residues. Trimming shortened V by 2 bases and J by 4 bases, and 15 bases separated the two germline ends. CDR1 is SGHRS, CDR2 YFSETQ, per germline. In DNA form, the CDR3 reads TGCGCCAGCAGCTTAGGTGGTATAGGGAGCACTGAAGCTTTCTTT. Encoded protein: CASSLGGIGSTEAFF.

The J gene is TRBJ2-1, the V gene TRBV28; D not certain. The V gene's germline CDR1 is MDHEN and CDR2 SYDVKM. Trimming removed 7 bases from V and 5 bases from J, with 12 bases in between. The CDR3 consists of 13 residues. DNA of the CDR3: TGTGCCAGCACCCGAGGCGGAGACAATGAGCAGTTCTTC. Translated: CASTRGGDNEQFF. The full variable domain, rest sourced from reference TRBV28 and TRBJ2-1, is DVKVTQSSRYLVKRTGEKVFLECVQDMDHENMFWYRQDPGLGLRLIYFSYDVKMKEKGDIPEGYSVSREKKERFSLILESASTNQTSMYLCASTRGGDNEQFFGPGTRLTVL.

J is TRBJ2-1 and V is TRBV10-2, with D possibly TRBD1 on 7 matching bases. The CDR3 is made up of 14 amino acids. Deletions cut 7 bases from V and 7 bases from J, with 17 bases between. Per the germline V gene, CDR1 is WSHSY and CDR2 is SAAADI. In DNA form, the CDR3 reads TGCGCCAGCAAGGAGGGGGCAATTCGTAATGAGCAGTTCTTC. Translating it yields CASKEGAIRNEQFF.

The chain employs TRBV9 and TRBJ1-1, with 10 bases that match TRBD1. The V segment lost 4 bases and the J segment 4 bases; nucleotides outside the gene matches: 10. CDR1 SGDLS and CDR2 YYNGEE come from the germline V gene. This CDR3 is 16 amino acids long. This CDR3 is CASSSMTGGISTEAFF. CDR3 bases: TGTGCCAGCAGCTCCATGACAGGGGGCATAAGCACTGAAGCTTTCTTT. The variable domain in full, with the rest retrieved from reference TRBV9 and TRBJ1-1, is DSGVTQTPKHLITATGQRVTLRCSPRSGDLSVYWYQQSLDQGLQFLIQYYNGEERAKGNILERFSAQQFPDLHSELNLSSLELGDSALYFCASSSMTGGISTEAFFGQGTRLTVV.

V and J are TRBV27 and TRBJ2-2; TRBD1 matches 7 bases. There are 15 residues in the CDR3. Germline values: CDR1 MNHEY, CDR2 SMNVEV (reference sequence). Trimming at V came to 7 bases and at J to 1 base, leaving 6 bases not matched to a gene. The CDR3 bases are TGTGCCAGCAAACAAGGGGGCCTGAACACCGGGGAGCTGTTTTTT. It codes for CASKQGGLNTGELFF.

The chain carries TRBV7-9 and TRBJ1-1; 7 bases agree with TRBD1. Unmatched junction bases numbered 7, after V lost 6 bases and J lost 9 bases. Germline CDR1 and CDR2: SEHNR and FQNEAQ (reference sequence). The CDR3 runs to 12 residues. As DNA, the CDR3 is TGTGCCAGCAGTGAGGGGGCGCGGAAAGCTTTCTTT. Its protein is CASSEGARKAFF.